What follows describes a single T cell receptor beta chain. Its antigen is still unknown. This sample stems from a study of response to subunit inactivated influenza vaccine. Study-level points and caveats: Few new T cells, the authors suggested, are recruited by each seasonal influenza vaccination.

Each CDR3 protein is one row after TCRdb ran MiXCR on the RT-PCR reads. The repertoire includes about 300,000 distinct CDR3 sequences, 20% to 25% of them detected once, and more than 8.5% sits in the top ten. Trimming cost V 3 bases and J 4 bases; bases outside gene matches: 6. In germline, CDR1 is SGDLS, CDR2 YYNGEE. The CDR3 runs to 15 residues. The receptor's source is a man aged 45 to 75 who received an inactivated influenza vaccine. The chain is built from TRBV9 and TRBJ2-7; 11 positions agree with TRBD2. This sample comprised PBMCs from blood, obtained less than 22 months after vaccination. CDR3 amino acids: CASSGTSGRGYEQYF. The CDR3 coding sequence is TGTGCCAGCAGCGGTACTAGCGGGAGAGGGTACGAGCAGTACTTC.